Each of the 27 T cell receptor beta chains below was sequenced from the same sample in a study of early T cells in non-severe SARS-CoV-2 infection. TCRdb recomputed calls from the 5' RACE reads with MiXCR, one row per CDR3 protein. The data show about 50,000 distinct CDR3 sequences, around 12% seen once. Sequencing used whole blood, obtained at baseline. Source of these receptors: an adult who was a healthcare worker with PCR-confirmed SARS-CoV-2 infection or an uninfected control (not recorded which).

This chain connects TRBV18 to TRBJ2-1; D is uncertain. This CDR3 has 13 amino acids. The V end lost 6 bases, the J end lost 8 bases, and 14 bases lay between the germline ends. The V gene's germline CDR1 is KGHSH and CDR2 LQKENI. Written as DNA, the CDR3 is TGTGCCAGCTCTCCTAAAGTTGCCGATGAGCAGTTCTTC. Its translation is CASSPKVADEQFF. The full variable domain, with the rest looked up from reference TRBV18 and TRBJ2-1, is NAGVMQNPRHLVRRRGQEARLRCSPMKGHSHVYWYRQLPEEGLKFMVYLQKENIIDESGMPKERFSAEFPKEGPSILRIQQVVRGDSAAYFCASSPKVADEQFFGPGTRLTVL.

This clonotype turned up a few times. This chain connects TRBV11-2 to TRBJ1-1; D not resolved. CDR1 and CDR2 (germline): SGHAT, FQNNGV. Trimming cost V 5 bases and J 1 base, with 14 bases left between them. The CDR3 is 15 amino acids. The CDR3 DNA follows: TGTGCCAGCAGCGAGCGATTTAGAAAGAACACTGAAGCTTTCTTT. Encoded protein: CASSERFRKNTEAFF.

This clonotype was seen ten or more times. The rearrangement links TRBV4-3 to TRBJ2-6; D not resolved. The germline V and J ends were trimmed by 1 base and 0 bases, with 4 bases remaining between them. Germline V gene data show CDR1 as LGHNA and CDR2 as YSLEER. The CDR3 is 15 residues long. This CDR3 reads CASSQGYSGANVLTF. For the CDR3, the DNA is TGCGCCAGCAGCCAAGGGTACTCTGGGGCCAACGTCCTGACTTTC.

The sample holds a few counts of this clonotype. The chain links TRBV20-1 to TRBJ2-1; no reliable D call. Germline values: CDR1 DFQATT, CDR2 SNEGSKA (reference sequence). This CDR3 contains 16 residues. The ends were cut back, 5 bases at V and 1 base at J, with 18 bases in the middle. CDR3 sequence (DNA): TGCAGTGCTCCTTACCTAGTCCCCGGATCCTACAATGAGCAGTTCTTC. Amino acids: CSAPYLVPGSYNEQFF.

This clonotype was seen many times. The chain links TRBV20-1 to TRBJ2-7, with 9 nucleotides matching TRBD2. Germline CDR1 DFQATT, CDR2 SNEGSKA (reference sequence). The ends lost 6 bases at V and 0 bases at J; junction bases unmatched: 6. This CDR3 is 14 amino acids long. The CDR3 here is CSALRGGLSYEQYF. The CDR3, as DNA: TGCAGTGCACTGCGGGGGGGGCTCTCCTACGAGCAGTACTTC.

The chain is built from TRBV28 and TRBJ1-6, with TRBD1 identical over 9 bases. This CDR3 is 16 amino acids long. Germline loops: CDR1 MDHEN, CDR2 SYDVKM. V lost 5 bases and J lost 10; bases outside the gene matches: 12. The CDR3 loop is CASSPQGQGKFSPLHF. The CDR3, as DNA: TGTGCCAGCAGTCCCCAAGGACAGGGGAAATTCTCACCCCTCCACTTT.

This clonotype was recorded at least ten times. The rearrangement links TRBV5-4 to TRBJ2-2; D not certain. Germline assignment: CDR1 SGHNT and CDR2 YYREEE (reference sequence). The V and J ends lost 1 base and 1 base respectively, with 8 bases between them. The CDR3 runs 15 residues. The CDR3 DNA reads as TGTGCCAGCAGCTTGTATGCAGGGAACACCGGGGAGCTGTTTTTT. Protein product: CASSLYAGNTGELFF.

This clonotype was observed a handful of times. CDR3 DNA sequence: TGTGCCAGCAGTGGACAGATGAATACCGGGGAGCTGTTTTTT. Translating gives CASSGQMNTGELFF. The V call is TRBV6-2 or TRBV6-3, the J call TRBJ2-2; D is possibly TRBD1 (6 bases). V gave up 5 bases and J gave up 5 bases, with 12 bases separating them. Looked up from germline, CDR1 is MNHEY and CDR2 is SVGEGT. The CDR3 length is 14 residues.

In its sample, this clonotype was seen a few times. The V call is TRBV6-2 or TRBV6-3, the J call TRBJ1-5; D ambiguous. The CDR3 is 15 residues long. The V end was cut by 0 bases, the J end by 5 bases, with 11 bases between. In germline, CDR1 is MNHEY, CDR2 SVGEGT. CDR3 region: CASSYSNWRDQPQHF. The CDR3 DNA follows: TGTGCCAGCAGTTACTCGAATTGGCGGGATCAGCCCCAGCATTTT.

This clonotype was counted many times. The chain combines TRBV24-1 with TRBJ2-3, with 8 bases fitting TRBD1. With V trimmed by 1 base and J by 0 bases, 8 bases remained unmatched. The germline V gene encodes CDR1 KGHDR and CDR2 SFDVKD. CDR3 length equals 18 residues. In DNA form, the CDR3 reads TGTGCCACCAGTGATTTCACAGGGGGTCGAACCAGCACAGATACGCAGTATTTT. Translated, it gives CATSDFTGGRTSTDTQYF.

This clonotype turned up a few times. The J gene is TRBJ2-5, the V gene TRBV6-2 or TRBV6-3; TRBD2 agrees at 8 bases. The V gene end was trimmed by 6 bases and the J gene end by 5 bases; junction bases not matched to a gene: 5. The CDR3 has 13 residues. The V gene's germline CDR1 is MNHEY and CDR2 SVGEGT. This CDR3 reads CASRTSAQETQYF. CDR3 nucleotide sequence: TGTGCCAGCAGGACTAGCGCCCAGGAGACCCAGTACTTC.

This clonotype was picked up a small number of times. In nucleotides, the CDR3 is TGCGCCAGCAGCTTCATCTCTGGGGCGGACTCCTACAATGAGCAGTTCTTC. It codes for CASSFISGADSYNEQFF. The chain couples TRBV5-1 to TRBJ2-1; perhaps TRBD1 as D (5 bases). Germline V lookup: CDR1 SGHRS, CDR2 YFSETQ. Trimming left V 2 bases short and J 0 bases short, with 15 bases between. There are 17 residues in the CDR3.

The chain recombines TRBV7-9 with TRBJ2-7; TRBD2 matches 14 bases. Losses at the gene ends were 5 bases for V and 5 bases for J; bases not matched to a gene: 2. Germline CDR1 SEHNR, CDR2 FQNEAQ (reference sequence). There are 14 residues in the CDR3. Here the CDR3 reads CASSEGLAGDEQYF. The CDR3 DNA sequence: TGTGCCAGCAGCGAGGGACTAGCGGGAGACGAGCAGTACTTC.

The table lists this clonotype with a few counts. This chain joins TRBV4-3 and TRBJ1-1; D uncertain. The CDR3 runs to 16 residues. Germline loops: CDR1 LGHNA, CDR2 YSLEER. V lost 1 base and J lost 0, with 12 bases in between. The CDR3 here is CASSQGRAHLNTEAFF. The DNA for the CDR3 is TGCGCCAGCAGCCAAGGTCGGGCCCATCTGAACACTGAAGCTTTCTTT.

The J gene is TRBJ2-1, the V gene TRBV11-2, with D tentatively TRBD2 (6 bases). Trimming took off 1 base at V and 5 bases at J, with 12 bases between the two ends. The CDR3 loop spans 15 amino acids. The germline CDR1 and CDR2 sequences are SGHAT and FQNNGV. CDR3 sequence (DNA): TGTGCCAGCAGCTTAGTTCGGGGAGGACACAATGAGCAGTTCTTC. It yields the protein CASSLVRGGHNEQFF.

There are many counts of this clonotype. The chain carries TRBV7-2 and TRBJ2-7; 9 bases align to TRBD1. J gave up 6 bases and V 5 bases, and 8 bases lay outside the gene matches. The CDR3 totals 14 residues. Germline CDR1 reads SGHTA; CDR2 reads FQGNSA. CDR3 bases: TGTGCCAGCAGCCCGGGACAGGGAAGGTCCGAGCAGTACTTC. Its protein product is CASSPGQGRSEQYF.

By share of the sample, this clonotype is medium-sized (0.01 to 0.1%). This chain connects TRBV20-1 to TRBJ1-6; D may be TRBD1 (5 bases). V was cut by 0 bases and J by 10 bases, with 16 bases left in between. The CDR3 has 15 residues. The germline V gene has CDR1 DFQATT and CDR2 SNEGSKA (reference sequence). The CDR3 DNA follows: TGCAGTGCTAGAGATCGGGAGGGGCAGGTGTCACCCCTCCACTTT. It encodes CSARDREGQVSPLHF.

This chain joins TRBV6-5 and TRBJ2-7; D is possibly TRBD1 (6 bases). This CDR3 has 15 residues. CDR1 is MNHEY, CDR2 SVGAGI, per germline. Trimming left V 2 bases short and J 1 base short, with 12 bases between. CDR3 amino acids: CASSYTDSPSYEQYF. CDR3 bases: TGTGCCAGCAGTTACACGGACAGTCCATCCTACGAGCAGTACTTC.

In this sample, this clonotype turned up many times. The CDR3 bases are TGTGCCAGCAGCCACACAACGGACGGATCTGGAAACACCATATATTTT. Its protein is CASSHTTDGSGNTIYF. V is TRBV7-9 and J is TRBJ1-3, with D unresolved. The germline gives CDR1 SEHNR, CDR2 FQNEAQ (reference sequence). Trimming removed 5 bases from V and 1 base from J, with 15 bases in between. The CDR3 has 16 residues.

The sample holds a few counts of this clonotype. CDR3 amino acids: CAISESISAREGLTNRYF. In DNA form, the CDR3 reads TGTGCCATCAGTGAGTCGATAAGTGCGCGGGAGGGCCTAACAAATCGGTATTTT. The chain combines TRBV10-3 with TRBJ2-3, with 9 bases matching TRBD2. Per germline, CDR1 ENHRY and CDR2 SYGVKD. J gave up 14 bases and V 0 bases, and 21 bases lay outside the gene matches. The CDR3 is 18 amino acids.

This clonotype was counted between two and nine times. The CDR3 region has the DNA TGTGCCAGCGGGACTAGCGGGACGTACCCAGATACGCAGTATTTT. It yields the protein CASGTSGTYPDTQYF. The chain couples TRBV5-5 to TRBJ2-3, with 13 bases aligning to TRBD2. From germline, CDR1 is SGHKS and CDR2 YYEKEE (reference sequence). This CDR3 is built from 15 residues. Trimming at V came to 7 bases and at J to 4 bases, leaving 6 bases not matched to a gene. Based on the CDR3 plus reference TRBV5-5 and TRBJ2-3, the full variable domain is DAGVTQSPTHLIKTRGQQVTLRCSPISGHKSVSWYQQVLGQGPQFIFQYYEKEERGRGNFPDRFSARQFPNYSSELNVNALLLGDSALYLCASGTSGTYPDTQYFGPGTRLTVL.

V gene TRBV7-3 combines with J gene TRBJ2-2; no clear D. The V end was cut by 2 bases, the J end by 5 bases, with 9 bases between. This CDR3 region has 14 residues. The germline gives CDR1 SGHTA, CDR2 FQGTGA. CDR3 sequence (DNA): TGTGCCAGCAGCTTACTAGGCAAAACCGGGGAGCTGTTTTTT. Encoded protein: CASSLLGKTGELFF.

In its sample, this clonotype was seen a few times. This chain connects TRBV18 to TRBJ2-7, with TRBD1 matching over 8 bases. CDR3 length equals 14 residues. Germline loops: CDR1 KGHSH, CDR2 LQKENI. The V and J ends lost 3 bases and 5 bases, in that order; junction bases with no gene match: 6. The CDR3 DNA reads TGTGCCAGCTCACCGGACAGGGCTTTAGACGAGCAGTACTTC. Its protein is CASSPDRALDEQYF.

This clonotype was seen more than once but under ten times. The V gene is TRBV19, the J gene TRBJ2-3, with 10 bases matching TRBD1. Looked up from germline, CDR1 is LNHDA and CDR2 is SQIVND (reference sequence). The CDR3 consists of 14 residues. Losses at the gene ends were 7 bases for V and 3 bases for J; bases not matched to a gene: 4. CDR3 DNA: TGTGCCAGTACTCGGACAGGGGGAACAGATACGCAGTATTTT. Protein sequence: CASTRTGGTDTQYF.

Only a few counts were recorded for this clonotype. The CDR3, as DNA: TGCGCCAGCAGCCAAGGTTGGGAGGATAGAAAGACCCAGTACTTC. Encoded protein: CASSQGWEDRKTQYF. V gene TRBV4-3 combines with J gene TRBJ2-5; tentatively, D is TRBD2 (6 bases). Germline V gives CDR1 LGHNA, CDR2 YSLEER. The CDR3 runs 15 residues. The V gene lost 1 base and the J gene lost 6 bases, with 15 bases spanning the gap.

The chain has TRBV23-1 and TRBJ2-4; no clear D gene. TRBV23-1 is filed as an ORF, its function uncertain. The CDR3 runs to 15 residues. V lost 8 bases and J 6 bases, leaving 20 bases between the germline ends. The DNA of the CDR3 is TGCGCCAGCTCTGGCGCGACTCGGGCGAGAAACATTCAGTACTTC. It is translated as CASSGATRARNIQYF.

This chain joins TRBV5-1 and TRBJ2-7; 8 bases align to TRBD2. With 4 bases clipped from V and 7 bases from J, the junction kept 16 bases outside the gene matches. Germline values: CDR1 SGHRS, CDR2 YFSETQ. This CDR3 comprises 16 residues. DNA of the CDR3: TGCGCCAGCAGCCTCCCCTCCCGGACTAGCACCCAGGAGCAGTACTTC. This codes for CASSLPSRTSTQEQYF.